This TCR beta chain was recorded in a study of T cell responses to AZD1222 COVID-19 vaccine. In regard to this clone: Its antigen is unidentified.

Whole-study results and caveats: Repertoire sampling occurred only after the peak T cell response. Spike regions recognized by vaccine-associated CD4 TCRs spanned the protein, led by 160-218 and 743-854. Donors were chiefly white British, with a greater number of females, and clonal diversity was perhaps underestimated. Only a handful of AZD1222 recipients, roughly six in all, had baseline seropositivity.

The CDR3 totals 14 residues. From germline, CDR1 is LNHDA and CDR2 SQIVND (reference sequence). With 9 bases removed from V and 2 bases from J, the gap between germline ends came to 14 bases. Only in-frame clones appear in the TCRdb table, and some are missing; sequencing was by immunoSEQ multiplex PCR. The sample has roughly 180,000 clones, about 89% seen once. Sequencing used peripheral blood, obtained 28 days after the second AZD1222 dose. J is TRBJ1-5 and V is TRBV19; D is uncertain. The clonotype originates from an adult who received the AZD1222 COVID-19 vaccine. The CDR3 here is CASRGPRGNQPQHF. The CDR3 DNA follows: TGTGCCAGCCGAGGGCCCCGCGGCAATCAGCCCCAGCATTTT.